Presented here are 26 T cell receptor beta chains from one specimen sequenced in a study of tissue T cells after allogeneic stem cell transplantation (dated by TCRdb to between 2020 and 2023). Libraries came from the immunoSEQ multiplex PCR assay. What TCRdb holds here is the immuneACCESS table cut down to in-frame rearrangements. Part of the clones is not present; checked against another copy, under half of the missing clones reflect an unresolved V gene, and the others are unexplained. The sample table shows roughly 51,000 clones, and around 70% are seen once. The ten largest clones represent about 0.55% of the sample. The sequencing input was sorted cells pooled from one or two spleens. The receptor set was obtained from a pool of C57BL/6 mice in good health.

In the case of this clone: One end of the junction is discordant with germline, which a read error may explain. The gene names here belong to mouse. The read gets to within 1 residue of the CDR3 end, and the germline J gene fills in the rest. This chain links TRBV29 with TRBJ2-7; 7 nucleotides match TRBD1. Germline loops: CDR1 MSHET, CDR2 SYDVDS. The CDR3 spans 12 residues. CDR3 region: CTSSQGVYEQYF. The covered CDR3 bases are TGTACTAGCAGCCAGGGGGTCTATGAACAGTAC.

Remarks on this clone: Germline and genes here are mouse. The CDR3 spells CASSIAAEVFF. The DNA read from the CDR3 is TGTGCCAGCAGTATAGCGGCAGAAGTCTTC. V usage is TRBV19 and J usage is TRBJ1-1; D remains unclear. From the germline J gene comes the end of the CDR3, since the read stops 1 residue before it. This CDR3 has 11 residues. Germline V CDR1 and CDR2: FNHDT, SITEND (reference sequence). V was cut by 0 bases and J by 6 bases, with 3 bases left in between.

In the case of this clone: Here the gene names and germline are mouse. The sequence runs out 1 residue before the end of the CDR3; the remainder is reconstructed from the germline J gene. V is TRBV19 and J is TRBJ2-4, with 8 bases lining up with TRBD1. The ends lost 1 base at V and 0 bases at J; junction bases unmatched: 7. Germline-derived CDR1 and CDR2 are FNHDT and SITEND (reference sequence). The CDR3 covers 17 residues. The CDR3 DNA, read in part, is TGTGCCAGCAGTATAAACCGGGACAGGACTAGTCAAAACACCTTGTAC. Translated: CASSINRDRTSQNTLY. From start to end, the CDR3 is CASSINRDRTSQNTLYF.

In regard to this clone: One end of the junction fails to match germline, which may point to a read error. Gene names refer to mouse genes. Read data end 1 residue before the CDR3 end; the end is taken from the germline J gene. V and J are TRBV20 and TRBJ2-2; 12 nucleotides match TRBD2. The CDR3 covers 14 residues. Per the germline V gene, CDR1 is GFQATS and CDR2 is STVNSAI. CDR3 in amino acids: CGARDWGDTGQLYF. Partial CDR3 DNA: TGTGGTGCTCGGGACTGGGGGGACACCGGGCAGCTCTAC. Using reference TRBV20 and TRBJ2-2 for the parts outside the CDR3, the full variable domain is GALVYQYPRRTICKSGTSMRMECQAVGFQATSVAWYRQSPQKTFELIALSTVNSAIKYEQNFTQEKFPISHPNLSFSSMTVLNAYLEDRGLYLCGARDWGDTGQLYFGEGSKLTVL.

As for this clone: Genes and germline are mouse. The read ends 1 residue shy of where the CDR3 ends; the end is completed using the germline J gene. The rearrangement joins TRBV16 to TRBJ1-5; D is unresolved. Trimming removed 0 bases at V and 0 bases at J, with 6 bases between. In germline, CDR1 is SGHSA, CDR2 FRNQAP. This CDR3 is built from 15 residues. The CDR3 sequence is CASSLEGNNNQAPLF. The DNA read from the CDR3 is TGTGCAAGCAGCTTAGAGGGGAATAACAACCAGGCTCCGCTT.

Only a few counts were recorded for this clone. Gene names are the mouse ones. Coverage ceases 1 residue before the CDR3 finishes, and the germline J gene fills in the end. The chain couples TRBV31 to TRBJ2-7; D possibly corresponds to TRBD1 (5 bases). Germline values: CDR1 GKSSPN, CDR2 SITVG. The CDR3 has 11 amino acids. With 1 base removed from V and 6 bases from J, the gap between germline ends came to 7 bases. The CDR3 DNA, read in part, is TGTGCCTGGAGTCCAGGGTTTGAACAGTAC. Translating gives CAWSPGFEQY. Given in full, the CDR3 is CAWSPGFEQYF.

A word on this clone: The gene symbols are mouse symbols. The CDR3 end lies 1 residue beyond the end of the read and is filled in from the germline J gene. This chain joins TRBV3 and TRBJ2-1, with D perhaps assigned TRBD1 or TRBD2 (5 bases each). The CDR3 runs to 14 residues. CDR1 is SNHLY and CDR2 is FYNGKV in the germline V gene (reference sequence). With 5 bases removed from V and 6 bases from J, the gap between germline ends came to 14 bases. CDR3 region: CASSPRGGVAEQFF. The sequenced part of the CDR3 DNA is TGTGCCAGCAGCCCCCGCGGGGGTGTTGCTGAGCAGTTC. Complete variable domain (other parts from reference TRBV3 and TRBJ2-1): GPKVLQIPSHQIIDMGQMVTLNCDPVSNHLYFYWYKQILGQQMEFLVNFYNGKVMEKSKLFKDQFSVERPDGSYFTLKIQPTALEDSAVYFCASSPRGGVAEQFFGPGTRLTVL.

In the case of this clone: Each gene name is a mouse one. The read finishes 1 residue shy of the CDR3 end, and the germline J gene is used to complete it. The V gene is TRBV24, the J gene TRBJ2-5; 14 bases map to TRBD2. The V segment lost 5 bases and the J segment 2 bases; nucleotides outside the gene matches: 0. This CDR3 region has 15 residues. The germline V gene has CDR1 KGHTA and CDR2 FRNEEI. This CDR3 is CASSGTGGAQDTQYF. Partial CDR3 DNA: TGTGCCAGCAGTGGGACTGGGGGGGCCCAAGACACCCAGTAC.

As regards this clone: Genes and germline come from the mouse. The read terminates 1 residue before the CDR3 end, so the remaining end is supplied by the germline J gene. Other nucleotide sequences in the sample specify the same CDR3. The chain has TRBV31 and TRBJ2-5; D unclear. Germline V gives CDR1 GKSSPN, CDR2 SITVG. V was cut by 0 bases and J by 1 base, with 5 bases left in between. This CDR3 contains 13 residues. CDR3 DNA, as far as it was read: TGTGCCTGGAGTCTCGGGGACCAAGACACCCAGTAC. Its translation is CAWSLGDQDTQY. The CDR3 as a whole reads CAWSLGDQDTQYF.

Concerning this clone: Mouse names are used for the genes. Coverage ceases 1 residue before the CDR3 finishes, and the germline J gene fills in the end. The rearrangement links TRBV14 to TRBJ1-1, with TRBD1 matching over 12 bases. Germline V gene data show CDR1 as SGHDT and CDR2 as FRDEAV. The CDR3 sequence is 15 residues long. V lost 5 bases, J lost 4 bases, and 6 bases stayed unmatched. The DNA read from the CDR3 is TGTGCCAGCAGCCGGGGACAGGGGGCAGGCACAGAAGTCTTC. It is translated as CASSRGQGAGTEVF. The full CDR3 protein reads CASSRGQGAGTEVFF.

As regards this clone: Mouse gene names apply. The DNA ends 1 residue before the CDR3 does, and the rest of the CDR3 is filled in from the germline J gene. Other nucleotide sequences from this sample produce the same CDR3. V gene TRBV13-3 combines with J gene TRBJ2-1; a weak D match, TRBD1 (6 bases). The CDR3 consists of 14 residues. Germline V lookup: CDR1 NNHDY, CDR2 SYVADS. Deletions cut 5 bases from V and 0 bases from J, with 9 bases between. The part of the CDR3 DNA that was read is TGTGCCAGCAGCCTACAGGGTAACTATGCTGAGCAGTTC. Its protein product is CASSLQGNYAEQF. The full-length CDR3 reads as CASSLQGNYAEQFF.

This clone was counted only a few times. Mouse germline and gene names are used. The sequenced fragment ends 1 residue before the CDR3 boundary, so the rest is inferred from the germline J gene. The rearrangement links TRBV19 to TRBJ2-7; 9 nucleotides line up with TRBD2. CDR3 length: 15 residues. Germline V gene sequence: CDR1 FNHDT, CDR2 SITEND (reference sequence). With 2 bases clipped from V and 0 bases from J, the junction kept 3 bases outside the gene matches. The CDR3 is CASSMGTGSSYEQYF. The part of the CDR3 DNA that was read is TGTGCCAGCAGTATGGGGACTGGGAGCTCCTATGAACAGTAC.

In its sample, this clone was seen once. The gene names here belong to mouse. Read data end 1 residue before the CDR3 end; the end is taken from the germline J gene. This chain joins TRBV15 and TRBJ2-1, with TRBD2 identical over 11 bases. Germline CDR1 is SGHND and CDR2 is FRSKSL. The V and J ends lost 4 bases and 2 bases, in that order; junction bases with no gene match: 4. This CDR3 region has 16 residues. Partial CDR3 DNA: TGTGCCAGCAGTTCCCGACTGGGGGGGGACTATGCTGAGCAGTTC. It is translated as CASSSRLGGDYAEQF. The entire CDR3 protein reads CASSSRLGGDYAEQFF.

On this clone itself: Gene names denote mouse genes. The read gets to within 1 residue of the CDR3 end, and the germline J gene fills in the rest. The chain has TRBV13-2 and TRBJ1-4; D call uncertain. The CDR3 has 14 amino acids. The V and J ends lost 2 bases and 1 base respectively, with 6 bases between them. Germline CDR1 and CDR2: NNHNN and SYGAGS (reference sequence). The chain's CDR3 is CASGENSSNERLFF. The covered CDR3 bases are TGTGCCAGCGGTGAAAACAGTTCCAACGAAAGATTATTT.

Note on this clone: Genes and germline come from the mouse. The read terminates 1 residue before the CDR3 end, so the remaining end is supplied by the germline J gene. This sequence joins TRBV12-2 and TRBJ2-2; 8 bases match TRBD1. This CDR3 region has 16 residues. Germline trimming cut 2 bases from V and 0 bases from J; bases unmatched to any gene: 4. The germline V gene encodes CDR1 SGHLS and CDR2 HYDKME. The CDR3 DNA, read in part, is TGTGCCAGCTCTCCCCGGGACAGGACAAACACCGGGCAGCTCTAC. Translated: CASSPRDRTNTGQLY. The whole CDR3 sequence reads CASSPRDRTNTGQLYF.

Of note for this clone: Gene names follow the mouse nomenclature. The read is 1 residue too short to cover the CDR3 end, so that end is filled in from the germline J gene. The gene calls are TRBV19 and TRBJ2-3; 8 bases are a match to TRBD1. This CDR3 comprises 15 residues. Germline CDR1 FNHDT, CDR2 SITEND (reference sequence). After removal of 1 base from V and 4 bases from J, the junction contained 5 bases not matched to a gene. This chain's CDR3 is CASSINRGLTETLYF. The DNA read from the CDR3 is TGTGCCAGCAGTATAAACAGGGGGTTAACAGAAACGCTGTAT.

A remark on this clone: Genes and germline are mouse. The read terminates 1 residue ahead of where the CDR3 ends, so the germline J gene completes it. The chain uses TRBV12-1 and TRBJ1-2; 9 bases align to TRBD1. Losses at the gene ends were 3 bases for V and 0 bases for J; bases not matched to a gene: 4. The CDR3 sequence is 15 residues long. CDR1 and CDR2 from the germline V gene are SGHSN and HYEKVE. Partial CDR3 DNA: TGTGCCAGCTCTTCCAGACAGGGGGCAAACTCCGACTACACC. This sequence encodes CASSSRQGANSDYT. The complete CDR3 protein is CASSSRQGANSDYTF.

A few counts support this clone. Mouse gene names apply. Coverage ceases 1 residue before the CDR3 finishes, and the germline J gene fills in the end. V usage is TRBV13-3 and J usage is TRBJ1-3; TRBD1 might be the D (5 bases). Trimming took 1 base from V and 0 from J, leaving 8 bases between them. This CDR3 spans 15 amino acids. Germline assignment: CDR1 NNHDY and CDR2 SYVADS. This CDR3 is CASSDRTISGNTLYF. The CDR3 bases that were read are TGTGCCAGCAGTGATCGGACAATTTCTGGAAATACGCTCTAT.

On this clone itself: Each gene name is a mouse one. CDR3 bases read: TGTGCCGTCCCGGGACTGGGGAACACCGGGCAGCTCTAC. Its translation is CAVPGLGNTGQLY. The complete CDR3 protein is CAVPGLGNTGQLYF. This chain uses TRBV5 with TRBJ2-2, with 10 bases lining up with TRBD2. The read ends 1 residue shy of where the CDR3 ends; the end is completed using the germline J gene. This CDR3 contains 14 residues. Germline trimming cut 11 bases from V and 2 bases from J; bases unmatched to any gene: 5. Germline lookup yields CDR1 LGHNA and CDR2 YNLKQL (reference sequence).

For this clone: Gene names and germline match the mouse. Incomplete CDR3 DNA: TGTGGTGCTAACCGGGACAGGGTTGGAAATACGCTCTAT. This encodes CGANRDRVGNTLY. The full CDR3 sequence reads CGANRDRVGNTLYF. The chain recombines TRBV20 with TRBJ1-3, with 9 bases that match TRBD1. The read falls 1 residue short of the CDR3 end, and the missing part is taken from the germline J gene. In germline, CDR1 is GFQATS, CDR2 STVNSAI. The CDR3 contains 14 residues. V lost 4 bases and J lost 3; bases outside the gene matches: 4. Full variable domain (remainder filled in from reference TRBV20 and TRBJ1-3): GALVYQYPRRTICKSGTSMRMECQAVGFQATSVAWYRQSPQKTFELIALSTVNSAIKYEQNFTQEKFPISHPNLSFSSMTVLNAYLEDRGLYLCGANRDRVGNTLYFGEGSRLIVV.

This clone was counted a few times. Gene names follow the mouse nomenclature. The CDR3 is cut off 1 residue early in the read; its end comes from the germline J gene. This chain uses TRBV13-3 with TRBJ1-5; TRBD1 is a possible D gene (5 bases). V shed 4 bases and J shed 3 bases, with 11 bases lying between them. Germline CDR1 NNHDY, CDR2 SYVADS. The CDR3 is 14 residues long. This CDR3 is CASSLRVSNQAPLF. Partial CDR3 DNA: TGTGCCAGCAGTCTCAGGGTTTCCAACCAGGCTCCGCTT.

On this clone: Here the gene names and germline are mouse. The CDR3 region is CASSKGTGGISYEQYF. The DNA read from the CDR3 is TGTGCCAGCAGTAAGGGGACTGGGGGGATCTCCTATGAACAGTAC. This chain connects TRBV19 to TRBJ2-7; 12 nucleotides agree with TRBD2. Sequencing ends 1 residue short of the CDR3 end; the germline J gene provides the rest. The V gene's germline CDR1 is FNHDT and CDR2 SITEND (reference sequence). The ends lost 3 bases at V and 0 bases at J; junction bases unmatched: 4. The CDR3 length is 16 residues.

Worth noting for this clone: Mouse names are used for the genes. The read stops 1 residue short of the end of the CDR3; the missing end is completed from the germline J gene. The chain combines TRBV2 with TRBJ2-5; 8 bases align to TRBD1. CDR3 length equals 14 residues. The trim removed 1 base at V and 5 bases at J, leaving 2 bases unmatched. Germline-derived CDR1 and CDR2 are LGHNA and YSYQKL. The sequenced CDR3 bases are TGTGCCAGCAGCCAAGGCGACAGGGGAGACACCCAGTAC. Translated: CASSQGDRGDTQY. The entire CDR3 protein reads CASSQGDRGDTQYF.

On this clone itself: Mouse germline and gene names are used. The CDR3 spells CTCRERQGLNERLFF. Incomplete CDR3 DNA: TGCACCTGCAGGGAACGACAGGGCCTCAACGAAAGATTATTT. The genes are TRBV1 and TRBJ1-4; TRBD1 aligns across 7 bases. The CDR3 goes on 1 residue after the read ends, and that part is filled in from the germline J gene. With V trimmed by 6 bases and J by 4 bases, 8 bases remained unmatched. This CDR3 contains 15 residues. The germline V gene encodes CDR1 NSQYPW and CDR2 LRSPGD (reference sequence). Looking up the rest from reference TRBV1 and TRBJ1-4 gives the full variable domain: VTLLEQNPRWRLVPRGQAVNLRCILKNSQYPWMSWYQQDLQKQLQWLFTLRSPGDKEVKSLPGADYLATRVTDTELRLQVANMSQGRTLYCTCRERQGLNERLFFGHGTKLSVL.

With regard to this clone: Mouse gene names apply. The missing CDR3 end, 1 residue past where the read stops, is filled in from the germline J gene. This chain joins TRBV19 and TRBJ2-5; 12 nucleotides match TRBD2. Germline assignment: CDR1 FNHDT and CDR2 SITEND (reference sequence). Trimming cost V 4 bases and J 7 bases; bases outside gene matches: 4. This CDR3 region has 14 residues. Incomplete CDR3 DNA: TGTGCCAGCAGTCCGACTGGGGGGGCAAACACCCAGTAC. This translates into CASSPTGGANTQY. The entire CDR3 protein reads CASSPTGGANTQYF.

This clone turned up a few times. The germline and genes are mouse ones. Read coverage stops 1 residue before the CDR3 terminus; the germline J gene supplies the remainder. The chain joins TRBV19 to TRBJ2-7; 10 nucleotides match TRBD2. With 6 bases clipped from V and 6 bases from J, the junction kept 6 bases outside the gene matches. The CDR3 is made up of 13 amino acids. Per the germline V gene, CDR1 is FNHDT and CDR2 is SITEND (reference sequence). Incomplete CDR3 DNA: TGTGCCAGCACCAGACTGGGGGGCTTTGAACAGTAC. This sequence encodes CASTRLGGFEQY. The whole CDR3 is CASTRLGGFEQYF.